What follows are 19 T cell receptor beta chains derived from one specimen sequenced in a study of molecular identifiers for immune sequencing clone quantification. TCRdb itself ran the PCR reads through MiXCR, one entry per CDR3 protein. The data hold some 65,000 distinct CDR3 sequences, with around 20% observed a single time. Input material: naive CD8+ T cells from blood, with Jurkat cell RNA spiked in. Described subset: FACS-sorted CD8+CD4-CCR7+CD45RA+ naive T cells. The receptors come from a human donor in good health. Some libraries in this study had Jurkat cell RNA spiked in.

This clonotype was seen repeatedly, ten times or more. The chain joins TRBV20-1 to TRBJ2-3; D remains ambiguous. The V end was cut by 0 bases, the J end by 5 bases, with 18 bases between. The length of the CDR3 is 16 residues. In germline, CDR1 is DFQATT, CDR2 SNEGSKA (reference sequence). This CDR3 is CSARDTHSTWGDTQYF. The CDR3 DNA reads TGCAGTGCTAGAGATACACACTCGACCTGGGGAGATACGCAGTATTTT.

This clonotype was counted many times. The gene calls are TRBV7-9 and TRBJ2-7; TRBD1 matches 8 bases. CDR1 SEHNR and CDR2 FQNEAQ come from the germline V gene (reference sequence). Germline trimming cut 5 bases from V and 5 bases from J; bases unmatched to any gene: 2. This CDR3 has 12 residues. The CDR3 region is CASSMTGDEQYF. The DNA for the CDR3 is TGTGCCAGCAGCATGACAGGGGACGAGCAGTACTTC.

This clonotype was found once. This clone may be a read error of a much larger clone one base away. The chain employs TRBV2 and TRBJ2-7; D ambiguous. The V gene's germline CDR1 is SNHLY and CDR2 FYNNEI. The CDR3 loop spans 13 amino acids. CDR3 region: CTSTGGRSYEQYF. CDR3 sequence (DNA): TGTACCAGCACCGGTGGAAGGTCCTACGAGCAGTACTTC.

The chain links TRBV7-2 to TRBJ2-7; D remains unclear. Germline CDR1 is SGHTA and CDR2 is FQGNSA. Trimming removed 1 base from V and 3 bases from J, with 10 bases in between. The CDR3 extends over 14 amino acids. The CDR3 loop reads CASSLGVWGYEQYF. The CDR3 coding sequence is TGTGCCAGCAGCTTAGGGGTTTGGGGCTACGAGCAGTACTTC.

The table lists this clonotype with many counts. V and J are TRBV25-1 and TRBJ2-5, with 8 bases fitting TRBD1. The ends lost 8 bases at V and 2 bases at J; junction bases unmatched: 13. Germline CDR1 and CDR2: MGHDK and SYGVNS. CDR3 length: 16 amino acids. CDR3 sequence reads: CASLKAGGQGQETQYF. The CDR3, as DNA: TGTGCCAGCCTTAAGGCGGGTGGACAGGGTCAAGAGACCCAGTACTTC.

The sample holds a few counts of this clonotype. The CDR3 reads CASSYMGTEAFF. Here the CDR3 DNA reads TGTGCCAGCAGTTATATGGGCACTGAAGCTTTCTTT. The chain couples TRBV6-2 or TRBV6-3 to TRBJ1-1; D remains unclear. The CDR3 length is 12 residues. Germline V gene sequence: CDR1 MNHEY, CDR2 SVGEGT. Trimming removed 3 bases at V and 4 bases at J, with 6 bases between.

Note on this clonotype: It may be a read error: a sequence one base away is much more abundant. The rearrangement joins TRBV27 to TRBJ2-3; TRBD1 matches 9 bases. Unmatched junction bases numbered 18, after V lost 4 bases and J lost 1 base. Germline CDR1 is MNHEY and CDR2 is SMNVEV (reference sequence). The CDR3 is made up of 20 amino acids. CDR3 bases: TGTGCCAGCAGTTCCAGGACAGGACAGGGGCTTAGGCCTGGCACAGATACGCAGTATTTT. It codes for CASSSRTGQGLRPGTDTQYF.

This clonotype came up many times. The chain is built from TRBV6-1 and TRBJ1-1; the match to TRBD1 covers 8 bases. The CDR3 totals 16 residues. V lost 4 bases to trimming and J lost 4 bases; unmatched junction nucleotides: 11. CDR1 is MNHNS and CDR2 is SASEGT in the germline V gene. CDR3 coding DNA: TGTGCCAGCAGTGTAATGCAGGGGGCGTTTGGCACTGAAGCTTTCTTT. It translates to CASSVMQGAFGTEAFF.

This clonotype was seen ten or more times. The chain couples TRBV4-1 to TRBJ2-1; no definite D call. Germline V lookup: CDR1 MGHRA, CDR2 YSYEKL. V was pared by 0 bases and J by 5 bases, with 8 bases between. The CDR3 contains 14 residues. The CDR3 DNA reads as TGCGCCAGCAGCCAAGAGAAGGCAAACAATGAGCAGTTCTTC. This gives the protein CASSQEKANNEQFF.

Only a few counts were recorded for this clonotype. Without the conserved terminal phenylalanine or tryptophan, this CDR3 likely stems from a read error. The rearrangement links TRBV20-1 to TRBJ2-1, with 9 positions matching TRBD2. The CDR3 length is 15 residues. V gave up 0 bases and J gave up 9 bases; unmatched junction bases: 9. Germline V gives CDR1 DFQATT, CDR2 SNEGSKA (reference sequence). Here the CDR3 reads CSARDGSGSSREQFL. The DNA for the CDR3 is TGCAGTGCTAGAGATGGTAGCGGGAGTAGTCGTGAGCAGTTCCTC.

Many counts were recorded for this clonotype. This chain connects TRBV7-8 to TRBJ2-7, with 10 bases identical to TRBD2. Germline V gene lookup returns CDR1 SGHVS and CDR2 FQNEAQ. The V gene end was trimmed by 5 bases and the J gene end by 2 bases; junction bases not matched to a gene: 9. The CDR3 is 16 amino acids. CDR3 DNA: TGTGCCAGCAGCAAAACTAGCGGGGTAGGGACCTACGAGCAGTACTTC. Translated: CASSKTSGVGTYEQYF.

This clonotype was recorded at least ten times. The genes are TRBV2 and TRBJ2-1, with TRBD2 matching 10 bases. CDR3 length equals 18 residues. CDR1 and CDR2 from the germline V gene are SNHLY and FYNNEI. V lost 6 bases and J lost 8; bases outside the gene matches: 19. CDR3 sequence: CASRNLVTSGTNFDEQFF. The CDR3 DNA reads TGTGCCAGCAGGAATTTGGTAACTAGCGGGACGAATTTCGATGAGCAGTTCTTC.

This clonotype showed up just a few times. The chain combines TRBV4-1 with TRBJ2-1; the D gene is possibly TRBD2 (5 bases). V was pared by 0 bases and J by 3 bases, with 12 bases between. Germline lookup yields CDR1 MGHRA and CDR2 YSYEKL. This CDR3 comprises 16 residues. CDR3 sequence (DNA): TGCGCCAGCAGCCAAGAAGGTGGAGGAGGCTACAATGAGCAGTTCTTC. This sequence encodes CASSQEGGGGYNEQFF.

This clonotype was counted ten times or more. This chain joins TRBV19 and TRBJ2-7; 14 bases align to TRBD2. V shed 1 base and J 2 bases; nucleotides not matched to a gene: 1. The CDR3 is made up of 16 amino acids. CDR1 is LNHDA, CDR2 SQIVND, per germline (reference sequence). The CDR3 bases are TGTGCCAGTAGTATAGGGGGACTAGCGGGAGCCTACGAGCAGTACTTC. Amino acids: CASSIGGLAGAYEQYF.

This clonotype was counted many times. J is TRBJ2-2 and V is TRBV13; 8 bases agree with TRBD2. With 2 bases clipped from V and 4 bases from J, the junction kept 6 bases outside the gene matches. This CDR3 is 16 amino acids long. The germline CDR1 and CDR2 sequences are PRHDT and FYEKMQ (reference sequence). CDR3 region: CASSLLAGRATGELFF. CDR3 DNA: TGTGCCAGCAGCTTATTAGCCGGGAGGGCCACCGGGGAGCTGTTTTTT.

V gene TRBV6-4 combines with J gene TRBJ2-1; TRBD2 matches at 10 bases. J gave up 8 bases and V 5 bases, and 9 bases lay outside the gene matches. The length of the CDR3 is 15 residues. Per germline, CDR1 MRHNA and CDR2 SNTAGT. In DNA form, the CDR3 reads TGTGCCAGCAGTCAACTAGCGGGAACTGGCTATGAGCAGTTCTTC. Residues: CASSQLAGTGYEQFF.

In its sample, this clonotype was seen many times. The chain carries TRBV7-9 and TRBJ2-7; D is possibly TRBD1 or TRBD2 (5 bases each). The ends were cut back, 6 bases at V and 2 bases at J, with 14 bases in the middle. There are 14 residues in the CDR3. CDR1 is SEHNR, CDR2 FQNEAQ, per germline (reference sequence). The CDR3: CASSPRDRTYEQYF. The CDR3 nucleotides are TGTGCCAGCAGTCCCCGGGACCGGACCTACGAGCAGTACTTC.

The sample holds many counts of this clonotype. This chain links TRBV27 with TRBJ2-7, with 7 bases identical to TRBD2. The CDR3 has 15 amino acids. The trim removed 8 bases at V and 2 bases at J, leaving 12 bases unmatched. The germline gives CDR1 MNHEY, CDR2 SMNVEV (reference sequence). Here the CDR3 DNA reads TGTGCCAGCGGTCCAACCCGTAGCGGGCCCTACGAGCAGTACTTC. Translation: CASGPTRSGPYEQYF.

This clonotype was found a few times. The chain is built from TRBV6-6 and TRBJ2-7, with 8 positions matching TRBD2. The CDR3 runs to 15 residues. V shed 2 bases, J shed 5 bases, and the junction held 8 bases outside the gene matches. Germline V gene data show CDR1 as MNHNY and CDR2 as SVGAGI (reference sequence). The CDR3 is CASSYVRIGRDEQYF. The CDR3 DNA sequence: TGTGCCAGCAGTTACGTACGGATCGGGAGGGACGAGCAGTACTTC.